This TCR beta chain was captured in a study of OX40 agonist ivuxolimab in advanced cancers. Findings of the study overall: Normalized T-cell clonal expansion was also low in some nonresponders. More expanded clones were found, on average, in CD8+ than in CD4+ T cells.

The protocol was immunoSEQ multiplex PCR, while the TCRdb copy is restricted to in-frame clones and leaves out a portion. The data show roughly 70,000 clones, with 75% to 90% seen just once and about 0.53% held by the top ten. About this clone: Its antigen is unknown.

The TCR was taken from an adult with an advanced solid tumor such as melanoma, head and neck, liver or kidney cancer. The specimen comprised CD4+ or CD8+ T cells sorted from blood, sampled in a trial of the OX40 agonist ivuxolimab.

In DNA form, the CDR3 reads TGCGCCAGCCGACGTGGGGAGGAGGCGCAGTACTTC. It codes for CASRRGEEAQYF. The genes are TRBV10-2 and TRBJ2-7; D may be TRBD2 (6 bases). CDR3 length: 12 residues. Per the germline V gene, CDR1 is WSHSY and CDR2 is SAAADI. V lost 8 bases to trimming and J lost 9 bases, with 17 bases between them.